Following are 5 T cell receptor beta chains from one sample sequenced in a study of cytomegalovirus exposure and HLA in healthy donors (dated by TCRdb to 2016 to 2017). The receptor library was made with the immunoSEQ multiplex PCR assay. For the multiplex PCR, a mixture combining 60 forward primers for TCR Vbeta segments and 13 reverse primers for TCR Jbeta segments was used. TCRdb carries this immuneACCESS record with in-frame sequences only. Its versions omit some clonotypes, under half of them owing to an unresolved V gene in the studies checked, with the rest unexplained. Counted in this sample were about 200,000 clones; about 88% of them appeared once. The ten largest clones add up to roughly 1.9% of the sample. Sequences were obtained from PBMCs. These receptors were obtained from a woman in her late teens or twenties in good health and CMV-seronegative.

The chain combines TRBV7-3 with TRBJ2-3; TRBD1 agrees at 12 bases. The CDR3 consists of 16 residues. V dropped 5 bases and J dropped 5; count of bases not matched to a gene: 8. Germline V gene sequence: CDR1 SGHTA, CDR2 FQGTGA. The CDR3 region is CASSLRDRGRRDTQYF. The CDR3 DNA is TGTGCCAGCAGCCTTCGGGACAGGGGGCGAAGAGATACGCAGTATTTT.

DNA of the CDR3: TGCGCCAGCAGTCCCGCCGGAACAGGAGGAAACACCATATATTTT. Its protein product is CASSPAGTGGNTIYF. The V and J genes are TRBV10-1 and TRBJ1-3; possibly TRBD1 for D (5 bases). CDR1 WNHNN and CDR2 SYGVQD come from the germline V gene (reference sequence). CDR3 length equals 15 residues. With 5 bases removed from V and 4 bases from J, the gap between germline ends came to 15 bases.

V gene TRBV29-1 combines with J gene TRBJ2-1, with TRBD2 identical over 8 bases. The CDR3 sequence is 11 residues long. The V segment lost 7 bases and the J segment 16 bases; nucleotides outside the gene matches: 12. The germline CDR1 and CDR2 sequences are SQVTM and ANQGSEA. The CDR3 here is CSATTGTRSFF. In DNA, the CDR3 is TGCAGCGCTACCACCGGGACTAGATCCTTCTTC.

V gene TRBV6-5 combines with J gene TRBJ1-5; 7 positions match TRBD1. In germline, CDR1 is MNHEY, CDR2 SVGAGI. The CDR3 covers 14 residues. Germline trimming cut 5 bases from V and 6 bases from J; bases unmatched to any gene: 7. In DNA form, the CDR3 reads TGTGCCAGCAGTACCGACAGGGTTCGTCAGCCCCAGCATTTT. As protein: CASSTDRVRQPQHF.

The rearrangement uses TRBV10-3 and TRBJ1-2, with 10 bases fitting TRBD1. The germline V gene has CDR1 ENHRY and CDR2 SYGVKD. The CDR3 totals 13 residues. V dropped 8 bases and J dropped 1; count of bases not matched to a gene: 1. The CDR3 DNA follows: TGTGCCATCGGGACAGGGGATAACTATGGCTACACCTTC. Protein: CAIGTGDNYGYTF.